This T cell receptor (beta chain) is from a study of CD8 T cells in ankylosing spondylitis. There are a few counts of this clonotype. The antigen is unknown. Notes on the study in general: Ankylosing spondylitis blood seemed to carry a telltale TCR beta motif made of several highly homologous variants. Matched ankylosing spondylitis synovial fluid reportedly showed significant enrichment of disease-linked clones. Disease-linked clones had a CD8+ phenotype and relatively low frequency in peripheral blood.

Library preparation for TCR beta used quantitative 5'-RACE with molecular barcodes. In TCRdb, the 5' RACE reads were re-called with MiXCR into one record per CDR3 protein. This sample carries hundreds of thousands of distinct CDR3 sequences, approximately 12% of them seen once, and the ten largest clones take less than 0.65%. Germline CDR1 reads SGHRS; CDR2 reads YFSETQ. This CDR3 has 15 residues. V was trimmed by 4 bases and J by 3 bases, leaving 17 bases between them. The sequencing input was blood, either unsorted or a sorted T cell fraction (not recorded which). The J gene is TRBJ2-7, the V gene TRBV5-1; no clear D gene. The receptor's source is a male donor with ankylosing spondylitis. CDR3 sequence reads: CASSQVSSARYEQYF. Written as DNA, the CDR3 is TGCGCCAGCAGCCAAGTCTCATCAGCACGCTACGAGCAGTACTTC.